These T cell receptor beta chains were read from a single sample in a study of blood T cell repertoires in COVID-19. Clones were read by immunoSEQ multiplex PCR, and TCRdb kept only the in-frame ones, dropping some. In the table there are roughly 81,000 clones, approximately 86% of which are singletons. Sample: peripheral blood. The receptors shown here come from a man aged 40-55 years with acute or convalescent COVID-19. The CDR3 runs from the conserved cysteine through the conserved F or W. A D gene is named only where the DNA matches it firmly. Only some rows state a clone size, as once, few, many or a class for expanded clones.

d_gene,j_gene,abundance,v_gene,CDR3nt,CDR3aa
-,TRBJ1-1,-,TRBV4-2,TGTGCCAGCAGCCTGGGTGCCCGGGAGAACACTGAAGCTTTCTTT,CASSLGARENTEAFF
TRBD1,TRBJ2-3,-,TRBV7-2,TGTGCCAGCTCAAAGACGGGACAGGGTATAGATACGCAGTATTTT,CASSKTGQGIDTQYF
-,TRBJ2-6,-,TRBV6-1,TGTGCCAGCAGTGTATTGCTTTCTCTCTCTGCCAGCGTCCTGACTTTC,CASSVLLSLSASVLTF
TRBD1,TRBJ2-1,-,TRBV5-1,TGCGCCAGCAGACTAACAGGGGCGGTGGGTAATGAGCAGTTCTTC,CASRLTGAVGNEQFF
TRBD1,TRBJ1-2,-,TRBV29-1,TGCAGCGTTGGAGGGGGCCCCTCCTATGGCTACACCTTC,CSVGGGPSYGYTF
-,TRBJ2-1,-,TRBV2,TGTGCCAGCAGGCCCCGGCCAGGGGGGTACAATGAGCAGTTCTTC,CASRPRPGGYNEQFF
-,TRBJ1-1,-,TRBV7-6,TGTGCCAGCAGCTTAGCAGCTGGGAACACTGAAGCTTTCTTT,CASSLAAGNTEAFF
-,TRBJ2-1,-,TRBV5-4,TGTGCCAGCAGCTTGGTACTACCCTCCTACAATGAGCAGTTCTTC,CASSLVLPSYNEQFF
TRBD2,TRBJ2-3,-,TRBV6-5,TGTGCCAGCAGCGGACTAGCGGGAGGTGGTGCGCAGTATTTT,CASSGLAGGGAQYF
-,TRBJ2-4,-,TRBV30,TGTGCCTGGAAGAGCGGAGCCATAGCCAAAAACATTCAGTACTTC,CAWKSGAIAKNIQYF
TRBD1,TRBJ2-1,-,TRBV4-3,TGCGCCAGCAGCGCCCGGGACAGGGACAATGAGCAGTTCTTC,CASSARDRDNEQFF
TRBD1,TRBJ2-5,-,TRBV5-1,TGCGCCAGCAGCGTACGGACAGGGGTTGAGACCCAGTACTTC,CASSVRTGVETQYF
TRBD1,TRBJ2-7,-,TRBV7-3,TGTGCCAGCAGCTTTGGAGGACAGGGAATTTCAGGGGAGCAGTACTTC,CASSFGGQGISGEQYF
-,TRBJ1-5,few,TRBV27,TGTGCCAGCAGTCCGAAATCGGGGGGCCTACAGCCCCAGCATTTT,CASSPKSGGLQPQHF
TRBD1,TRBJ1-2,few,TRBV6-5,TGTGCCAGCAGTTACTTAGTGACAGGGGTCCATGGCTACACCTTC,CASSYLVTGVHGYTF
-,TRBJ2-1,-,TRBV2,TGTGCCAGCAGTGACACCTACAATGAGCAGTTCTTC,CASSDTYNEQFF
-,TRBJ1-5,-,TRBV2,TGTGCCAGCAGGCGTGGACAGTATAGCAATCAGCCCCAGCATTTT,CASRRGQYSNQPQHF
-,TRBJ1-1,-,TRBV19,TGTGCCAGTGTCTCGGGGGGGGGAGAAACTGAAGCTTTCTTT,CASVSGGGETEAFF
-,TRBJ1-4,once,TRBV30,TGTGCCTGGAATAGGGGGTGGGATGAAAAACTGTTTTTT,CAWNRGWDEKLFF
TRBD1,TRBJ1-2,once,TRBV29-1,TGCAGCGTTGAAAAGGGACAGCGATATGGCTACACCTTC,CSVEKGQRYGYTF
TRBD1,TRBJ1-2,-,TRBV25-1,TGTGCCAGCAGTGGGAGGTCAGGGGGAGTGAGTGGCTACACCTTC,CASSGRSGGVSGYTF
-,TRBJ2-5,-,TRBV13,TGTGCCAGCAGCTTAGGAGGCAGGGATCAAGAGACCCAGTACTTC,CASSLGGRDQETQYF
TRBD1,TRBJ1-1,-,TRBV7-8,TGTGCCAGCAGCTCGCGGACAGGGACGAACACTGAAGCTTTCTTT,CASSSRTGTNTEAFF
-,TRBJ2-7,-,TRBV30,TGTGCCTGCCTACCCAGGGGTAACGAGCAGTACTTC,CACLPRGNEQYF
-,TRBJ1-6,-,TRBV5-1,TGCGCCAGCAGCTTGGAGCTTAGAAATTCACCCCTCCACTTT,CASSLELRNSPLHF
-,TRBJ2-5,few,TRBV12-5,TGTGCTAGTGGTTTAAGCGGGGAGACCCAGTACTTC,CASGLSGETQYF
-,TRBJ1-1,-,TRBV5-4,TGTGCCAGCAGCCCCTCCGGGGGGACTGAAGCTTTCTTT,CASSPSGGTEAFF
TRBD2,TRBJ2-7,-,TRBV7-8,TGTGCCAGCAGCTTAGCGGGCGCCGCGGGGGAAAGCTACTCCTACGAGCAGTACTTC,CASSLAGAAGESYSYEQYF
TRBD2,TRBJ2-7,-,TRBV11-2,TGTGCCAGCAGCTTGAGTTTGGGGGGGTTCGACGAGCAGTACTTC,CASSLSLGGFDEQYF
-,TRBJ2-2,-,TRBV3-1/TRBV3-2,TGTGCCAGCAGCCAAGATCGTTTTTCTAGGAACACCGGGGAGCTGTTTTTT,CASSQDRFSRNTGELFF
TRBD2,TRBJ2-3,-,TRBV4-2,TGTGCCAGCAGCCAAGAACAGCGGGGGATCACAGATACGCAGTATTTT,CASSQEQRGITDTQYF
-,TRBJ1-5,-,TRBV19,TGTGCCAGTAGCCAGGGAAATCGTCAGCCCCAGCATTTT,CASSQGNRQPQHF
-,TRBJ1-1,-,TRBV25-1,TGTGCCAGCAGCCCGAAAACGAGGGCTAGTGCTTTCTTT,CASSPKTRASAFF
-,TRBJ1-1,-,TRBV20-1,TGCAGTGCCAGTAGTCCCACCTCAGTCAGGCCGAACACTGAAGCTTTCTTT,CSASSPTSVRPNTEAFF
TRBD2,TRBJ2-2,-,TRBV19,TGTGCCAGTAGAACCGGGACTACATGGACCGGGGAGCTGTTTTTT,CASRTGTTWTGELFF
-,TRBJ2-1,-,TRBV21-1,TGTGCCAGCAGCAAATCCTTCCGGGACAGCTACAATGAGCAGTTCTTC,CASSKSFRDSYNEQFF
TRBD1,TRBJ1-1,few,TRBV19,TGTGCCAGTAGTATTCAGGACAGGGTGTCTGAAGCTTTCTTT,CASSIQDRVSEAFF
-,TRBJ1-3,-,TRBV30,TGTGCCTGGAGTGGGATGGACAGACCTGGAAACACCATATATTTT,CAWSGMDRPGNTIYF
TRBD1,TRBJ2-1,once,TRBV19,TGTGCCAGTAGTATATTACAGGGGTATGAGCAGTTCTTC,CASSILQGYEQFF
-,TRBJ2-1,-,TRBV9,TGTGCCAGCAGCCCAACCGGGAGCTCCTACAATGAGCAGTTCTTC,CASSPTGSSYNEQFF
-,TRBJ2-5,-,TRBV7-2,TGTGCCAGCAGCATTCAGGGGAATCAAGAGACCCAGTACTTC,CASSIQGNQETQYF
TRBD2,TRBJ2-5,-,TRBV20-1,TGCAGTGCTAGTTTGGGTAGCGGGAGAGGGGAGACCCAGTACTTC,CSASLGSGRGETQYF
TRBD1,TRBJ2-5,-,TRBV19,TGTGCCAGTAGGCTCGGACAGGGACGAGGCCAAGAGACCCAGTACTTC,CASRLGQGRGQETQYF
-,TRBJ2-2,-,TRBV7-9,TGTGCCAGCAGCTTAGTCGGGCGGGGCCACACCGGGGAGCTGTTTTTT,CASSLVGRGHTGELFF
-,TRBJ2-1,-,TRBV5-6,TGTGCCAGCAGCCTCATAAGCGGTCGAACTCCCTCCTACAATGAGCAGTTCTTC,CASSLISGRTPSYNEQFF
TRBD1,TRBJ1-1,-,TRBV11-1,TGTGCCAGCAGCTCTGACAGGGTTCAAGCTTTCTTT,CASSSDRVQAFF
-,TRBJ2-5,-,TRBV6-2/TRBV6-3,TGTGCCAGCAGTTACTCGAGACCTAGATTCGAGACCCAGTACTTC,CASSYSRPRFETQYF
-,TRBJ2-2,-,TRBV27,TGTGCCAGCAGTTTAAGGCGGGAAAGGTTTAACGGGGAGCTGTTTTTT,CASSLRRERFNGELFF
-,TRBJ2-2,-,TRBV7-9,TGTGCCAGCAGCGAGGCGGGACCCAACCGCGGGGAGCTGTTTTTT,CASSEAGPNRGELFF
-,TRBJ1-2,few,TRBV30,TGTGCCTGGAGGACTAGAACGGGACTGGGTGTTCTGTATGGCTACACCTTC,CAWRTRTGLGVLYGYTF
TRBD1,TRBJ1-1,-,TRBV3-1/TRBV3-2,TGTGCCAGCAGCCAAGCCGGGACAGGGGGACGTCTCGTCACTGAAGCTTTCTTT,CASSQAGTGGRLVTEAFF
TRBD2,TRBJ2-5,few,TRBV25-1,TGTGCCAGCGGAAGGGGCGGGGGTGATTCTTCAAACCGGGAGACCCAGTACTTC,CASGRGGGDSSNRETQYF
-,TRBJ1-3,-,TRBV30,TGTGCCTGGGCGGACAGCAAAAGCTCTGGAAACACCATATATTTT,CAWADSKSSGNTIYF
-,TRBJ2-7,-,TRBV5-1,TGCGCCAGCGCCCCCGGGACTGCTACCTACGAGCAGTACTTC,CASAPGTATYEQYF
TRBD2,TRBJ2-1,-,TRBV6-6,TGTGCCAGCAGCGTAGCGGGGGATTACAATGAGCAGTTCTTC,CASSVAGDYNEQFF
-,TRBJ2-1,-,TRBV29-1,TGCAGCGTTGAAGACCCACCTCAGGGGGAGCAGTTCTTC,CSVEDPPQGEQFF
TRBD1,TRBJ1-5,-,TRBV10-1,TGCGCCAGCAGTGAGTCGCGAGGGGGCACATATCAGCCCCAGCATTTT,CASSESRGGTYQPQHF
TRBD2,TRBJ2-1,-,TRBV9,TGTGCCAGCAGTATTAGGGGAGGGACGAACAATGAGCAGTTCTTC,CASSIRGGTNNEQFF